In its sample, the clone carrying this T cell receptor (beta chain) was seen a few times. What it binds is unknown. This record comes from a study of spatial heterogeneity in lung cancer. Whole-study findings and limits: Resection saw ubiquitous expanded tumor TCRs appear in blood more than follow-up did.

Noted time point: sample taken at primary tumor resection. The cohort: approximately 74 early-stage, untreated non-small cell lung cancer patients. Sequencing was performed on whole RNA extracted from tumor and nontumor lung tissue, or from frozen PBMC, and the material was left unsorted. On each TCR cDNA molecule, a unique molecular identifier was present. MiXCR, applied by TCRdb to the 5' RACE reads, yields one record per CDR3 protein. In the table there are 60,000 to 75,000 distinct CDR3 sequences, under 7.5% of which are singletons. With 0 bases removed from V and 0 bases from J, the gap between germline ends came to 12 bases. The length of the CDR3 is 16 residues. CDR1 is SGHRS and CDR2 is YFSETQ in the germline V gene.

The V call is TRBV5-1, the J call TRBJ1-1, with D perhaps TRBD1 (5 bases). The input for sequencing was PBMCs, taken at surgery. This clonotype originated in a female donor with early-stage non-small cell lung cancer. In nucleotides, the CDR3 is TGCGCCAGCAGCTTGGACAGGATAGATGTGAACACTGAAGCTTTCTTT. Translated, it gives CASSLDRIDVNTEAFF.